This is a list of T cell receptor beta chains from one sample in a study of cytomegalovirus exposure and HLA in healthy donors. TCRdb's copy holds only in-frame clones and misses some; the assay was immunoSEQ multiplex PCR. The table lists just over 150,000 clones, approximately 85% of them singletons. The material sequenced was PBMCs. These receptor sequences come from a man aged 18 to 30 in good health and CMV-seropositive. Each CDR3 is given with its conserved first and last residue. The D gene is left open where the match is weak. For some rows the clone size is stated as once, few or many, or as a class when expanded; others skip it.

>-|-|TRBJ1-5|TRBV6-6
TGTGCCAGCAGTCAGTATAGCAATCAGCCCCAGCATTTT
CASSQYSNQPQHF
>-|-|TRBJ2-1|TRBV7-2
TGTGCCAGCAGCTTAGTGGCGGGCCTATCGGAGCAGTTCTTC
CASSLVAGLSEQFF
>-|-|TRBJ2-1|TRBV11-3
TGTGCCAGCAGCTTTGACGGGGGTCTCCACAATGAGCAGTTCTTC
CASSFDGGLHNEQFF
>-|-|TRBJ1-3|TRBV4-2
TGTGCCAGCAGCCAAAACAGGGTTGATGGGGCCTCTGGAAACACCATATATTTT
CASSQNRVDGASGNTIYF
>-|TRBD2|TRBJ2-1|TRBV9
TGTGCCAGCAGCGTTCTGTCTAGCGGGGGCAATGAGCAGTTCTTC
CASSVLSSGGNEQFF
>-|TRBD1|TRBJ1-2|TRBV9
TGTGCCAGCAGCGAAGGGACAGGGCAGGACTATGGCTACACCTTC
CASSEGTGQDYGYTF
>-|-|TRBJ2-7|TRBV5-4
TGTGCCAGCAGCTTGGGGCGAAACGGGGAGCAGTACTTC
CASSLGRNGEQYF
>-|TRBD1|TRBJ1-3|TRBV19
TGTGCCAGTAGTGTCGACTCGACAGGGGGCGGAAACACCATATATTTT
CASSVDSTGGGNTIYF
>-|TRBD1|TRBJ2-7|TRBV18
TGTGCCAGCTCACCACGACAGGGGTACGAGCAGTACTTC
CASSPRQGYEQYF
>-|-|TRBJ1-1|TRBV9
TGTGCCAGCAGCTCCCCACAGGGAGACACTGAAGCTTTCTTT
CASSSPQGDTEAFF
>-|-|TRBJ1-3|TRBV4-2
TGTGCCAGCAGCCAAGTTACGAGGGACTCTGGAAACACCATATATTTT
CASSQVTRDSGNTIYF
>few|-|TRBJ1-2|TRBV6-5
TGTGCCAGCAGTTACTCGGCCAATACCTATGGCTACACCTTC
CASSYSANTYGYTF
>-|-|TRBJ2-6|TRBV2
TGTGCCAGTGCAACAGGGTCTGGGGCCAACGTCCTGACTTTC
CASATGSGANVLTF
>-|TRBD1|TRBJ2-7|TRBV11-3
TGTGCCAGCACCTGGGGTGCGACAGGGATCTACGAGCAGTACTTC
CASTWGATGIYEQYF
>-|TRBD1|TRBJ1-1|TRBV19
TGTGCCAGTAGTAGCTGGACAGGAAGGTTGTCCACTGAAGCTTTCTTT
CASSSWTGRLSTEAFF
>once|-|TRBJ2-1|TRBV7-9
TGTGCCAGCAGCTTCGGGACCTACAATGAGCAGTTCTTC
CASSFGTYNEQFF
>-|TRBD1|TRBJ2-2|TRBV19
TGTGCCAGTAGTAGAATACCGGGACAGGGAGACACCGGGGAGCTGTTTTTT
CASSRIPGQGDTGELFF
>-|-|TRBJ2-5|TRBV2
TGTGCCACCTCCGTCGAGGAGGACCAAGAGACCCAGTACTTC
CATSVEEDQETQYF
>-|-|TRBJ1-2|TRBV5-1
TGCGCCAGCAAGTCCGGACCTGGGGAGGTGGATGGCTACACCTTC
CASKSGPGEVDGYTF
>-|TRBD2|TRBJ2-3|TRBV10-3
TGTGCCATCAGTGGGCCTAGCGGGGGCGCGGGCACAGATACGCAGTATTTT
CAISGPSGGAGTDTQYF
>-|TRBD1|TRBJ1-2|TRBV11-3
TGTGCCAGCAGCTTCAGGTGGGACAGGGATGATGGCTACACCTTC
CASSFRWDRDDGYTF
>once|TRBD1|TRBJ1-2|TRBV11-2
TGTGCCAGCAGCTTCACAGGGGTGCTCACCTTC
CASSFTGVLTF
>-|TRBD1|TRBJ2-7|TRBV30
TGTGCCTGGAGTTTACAGGGGACGAACTACGAGCAGTACTTC
CAWSLQGTNYEQYF
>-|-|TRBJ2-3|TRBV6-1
TGTGCCAGCACCTCGACAGTACAGTCGCCAGATACGCAGTATTTT
CASTSTVQSPDTQYF
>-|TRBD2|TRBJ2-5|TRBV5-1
TGCGCCAGCAGCTTAGTACTAGCGGGGCCCCAAGAGACCCAGTACTTC
CASSLVLAGPQETQYF
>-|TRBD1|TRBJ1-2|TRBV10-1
TGCGCCAGCAGTGGGGACAGAGCTAACTATGGCTACACCTTC
CASSGDRANYGYTF
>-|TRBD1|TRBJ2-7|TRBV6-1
TGTGCCAGCAGTACAGGGGGCGCCTACGAGCAGTACTTC
CASSTGGAYEQYF
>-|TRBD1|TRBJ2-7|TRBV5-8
TGTGCCAGCAGCGCCGACAGGGGCCGAGCCTACGAGCAGTACTTC
CASSADRGRAYEQYF
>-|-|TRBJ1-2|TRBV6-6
TGTGCCAGCAGTTACTCGGGTAGGGGTGGGGGCTACACCTTC
CASSYSGRGGGYTF
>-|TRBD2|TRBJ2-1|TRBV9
TGTGCCAGCAGCGCGGTACTAGCGGGGGAATACAATGAGCAGTTCTTC
CASSAVLAGEYNEQFF
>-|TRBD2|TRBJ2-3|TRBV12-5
TGTGCTAGTGGCTCCACGGCGGGGGGGTCAGATACGCAGTATTTT
CASGSTAGGSDTQYF
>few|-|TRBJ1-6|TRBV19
TGTGCCAGTAGTCGTCAACCTTTAGATTCACCCCTCCACTTT
CASSRQPLDSPLHF
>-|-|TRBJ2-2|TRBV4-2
TGTGCCAGCAGCGAGGCAGGGGCGGACACCGGGGAGCTGTTTTTT
CASSEAGADTGELFF
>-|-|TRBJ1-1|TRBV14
TGTGCCAGCAGCCAAGAAGGTTACAGAGAAGCTTTCTTT
CASSQEGYREAFF
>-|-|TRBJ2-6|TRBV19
TGTGCCGCAGAGAGGGGGGGGTCTGGGGCCAACGTCCTGACTTTC
CAAERGGSGANVLTF
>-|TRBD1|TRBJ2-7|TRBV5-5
TGTGCCAGCAGCTTCAGACAGGGGGGTGAGCAGTACTTC
CASSFRQGGEQYF
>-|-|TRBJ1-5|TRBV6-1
TGTGCCAGCAGTGATGACAGGAGTTATCAGCCCCAGCATTTT
CASSDDRSYQPQHF
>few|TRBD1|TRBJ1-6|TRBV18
TGTGCCAGCTCCGAAGACAGGGGGGGATCACCCCTCCACTTT
CASSEDRGGSPLHF
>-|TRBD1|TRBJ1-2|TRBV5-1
TGCGCCAGCAGCCAGAGGGGAACAGGGGGCGCAGATGGCTACACCTTC
CASSQRGTGGADGYTF
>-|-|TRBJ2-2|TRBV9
TGTGCCAGCAGCGTCAGGGCCGGGGAGCTGTTTTTT
CASSVRAGELFF